This T cell receptor beta chain stems from a study of T cell changes during pregnancy in multiple sclerosis (dated by TCRdb to 2018 to 2020). Study-wide context: Changes in the T cell repertoire over the course of pregnancy were examined in this study in women with multiple sclerosis.

Trimming costs V 1 base and J 0 bases, and their ends lie 7 bases apart. From the germline V gene (reference sequence), CDR1 is LNHNV and CDR2 is YYDKDF. From the cysteine up to the phenylalanine, the CDR3 has a length of 15 residues. Only the CDR3 DNA is retained, 45 bases long and in frame from the first base. A remark on this clone: Its antigen remains undetermined. There are no base qualities to consult, and no much larger clone falls within one base.

Preparation of the library involved the immunoSEQ multiplex PCR assay. TCRdb stores this immuneACCESS table with in-frame sequences only. Part of the clones is absent; in the studies checked, under half of the shortfall reflects unresolved V genes, and no reason is known for the rest. The sample has around 50,000 clones on record, about nine tenths of them singletons. Of the sample, approximately 1.1% falls within the top ten clones. The chain couples TRBV15 to TRBJ2-1; no confident D gene assignment can be made. Sequences were derived from peripheral blood, sampled after pregnancy. This sequence originates from a female donor in good health, enrolled as a control in a pregnancy study. For the CDR3, the sequence is CATSRGDSSYNEQFF. In nucleotides, the sequence is TGTGCCACCAGCAGAGGCGACTCCTCCTACAATGAGCAGTTCTTC.